Below are 4 T cell receptor beta chains sequenced from a single sample in a study of T cells in Graves' hyperthyroidism and ophthalmopathy. Amplification yielded TCR beta CDR3 regions, with RNA transcripts as the source. During a first-round RT-PCR of the TCR CDR3, the HTBI primer set was used. TCRdb analysed the multiplex PCR reads with MiXCR anew, one entry per CDR3 protein. Here the sample spans a few hundred thousand distinct CDR3 sequences, roughly 14% being singletons. The sequencing input was blood. Receptors originate from a woman between 18 and 29 years old with Graves' hyperthyroidism.

V and J are TRBV12-3 or TRBV12-4 and TRBJ2-2; 8 bases fit TRBD1. Trimming removed 3 bases from V and 4 bases from J; junction bases left unmatched: 4. CDR3 length equals 15 residues. CDR3 amino acids: CASSLDRESTGELFF. DNA of the CDR3: TGTGCCAGCAGTTTGGACAGGGAGAGCACCGGGGAGCTGTTTTTT.

This clonotype has ten or more counts. The chain recombines TRBV4-1 with TRBJ2-1; weak D call: TRBD1 (6 bases). Germline CDR1 is MGHRA and CDR2 is YSYEKL. The CDR3 runs to 16 residues. V was clipped by 0 bases and J by 1 base, with 10 bases between them. Written as DNA, the CDR3 is TGCGCCAGCAGCCAAGATCTACAGGGTTCCTACAATGAGCAGTTCTTC. It codes for CASSQDLQGSYNEQFF.

Ten or more counts support this clonotype. This rearrangement joins TRBV3-1 to TRBJ1-1, with 7 bases identical to TRBD1. Trimming removed 5 bases from V and 10 bases from J; junction bases left unmatched: 16. The CDR3 is made up of 15 amino acids. CDR1 and CDR2 (germline): LGHDT, YNNKEL (reference sequence). The CDR3, as DNA: TGTGCCAGCAGCAAGACACATACAGGGGAAAGAGGAGCTTTCTTT. This sequence encodes CASSKTHTGERGAFF.

This clonotype was counted a few times. The chain uses TRBV12-3 or TRBV12-4 and TRBJ2-3; 8 nucleotides match TRBD2. The CDR3 covers 15 residues. Trimming removed 0 bases from V and 9 bases from J; junction bases left unmatched: 8. CDR3 region: CASSLAQLLAATQYF. For the CDR3, the DNA is TGTGCCAGCAGTTTAGCCCAGTTACTAGCGGCAACGCAGTATTTT.